Listed here are 24 T cell receptor beta chains from one sample, sequenced in a study of blood T cell repertoires in COVID-19. The table came from immunoSEQ multiplex PCR; TCRdb's copy has only in-frame clones and leaves some out. The profile shows 200,000 to 300,000 clones, around 84% of them singletons. Sequencing was performed on peripheral blood. All receptors derive from a woman aged 55-69 years with COVID-19, enrolled during active disease.

This clone has just one count. This chain joins TRBV3-1 (or the pseudogene TRBV3-2) and TRBJ2-1; 7 positions match TRBD2. CDR3 length: 15 residues. Germline V lookup: CDR1 LGHDT, CDR2 YNNKEL (reference sequence). After removal of 3 bases from V and 4 bases from J, the junction contained 6 bases not matched to a gene. The CDR3 loop reads CASSQAASGYNEQFF. CDR3 coding DNA: TGTGCCAGCAGCCAGGCCGCTAGCGGATACAATGAGCAGTTCTTC.

The chain has TRBV10-3 and TRBJ1-4; D not certain. This CDR3 is built from 13 residues. CDR1 is ENHRY and CDR2 is SYGVKD in the germline V gene. Trimming left V 5 bases short and J 8 bases short, with 12 bases between. This CDR3 is CAISTGSWEKLFF. CDR3 sequence (DNA): TGTGCCATCAGTACGGGGTCTTGGGAAAAACTGTTTTTT.

The chain joins TRBV28 to TRBJ1-1; no firm D call. The CDR3 spans 11 residues. Germline V gives CDR1 MDHEN, CDR2 SYDVKM. Deletions cut 5 bases from V and 3 bases from J, with 4 bases between. The CDR3 DNA reads as TGTGCCAGCAGTGACTACACTGAAGCTTTCTTT. This sequence encodes CASSDYTEAFF. Using reference TRBV28 and TRBJ1-1 for the parts outside the CDR3, the full variable domain is DVKVTQSSRYLVKRTGEKVFLECVQDMDHENMFWYRQDPGLGLRLIYFSYDVKMKEKGDIPEGYSVSREKKERFSLILESASTNQTSMYLCASSDYTEAFFGQGTRLTVV.

The chain combines TRBV7-9 with TRBJ2-7; 7 bases match TRBD1. The germline CDR1 and CDR2 sequences are SEHNR and FQNEAQ (reference sequence). The CDR3 is made up of 15 amino acids. The V and J ends lost 3 bases and 1 base, in that order; junction bases with no gene match: 6. The CDR3 sequence is CASSLPQGRSYEQYF. The CDR3 bases are TGTGCCAGCAGCTTGCCACAGGGGCGGTCCTACGAGCAGTACTTC.

This clone appeared a few times. V usage is TRBV6-5 and J usage is TRBJ2-1; the D gene is possibly TRBD2 (6 bases). Trimming removed 7 bases at V and 4 bases at J, with 14 bases between. CDR3 length: 14 amino acids. Germline CDR1 is MNHEY and CDR2 is SVGAGI. CDR3 region: CASMLTGVYNEQFF. The CDR3 DNA reads as TGTGCCAGCATGCTAACGGGAGTATACAATGAGCAGTTCTTC.

This chain links TRBV6-5 with TRBJ2-2; 8 bases are a match to TRBD1. Germline V gene sequence: CDR1 MNHEY, CDR2 SVGAGI. The CDR3 is 15 residues long. V dropped 6 bases and J dropped 1; count of bases not matched to a gene: 4. CDR3 DNA: TGTGCCAGCAGGTCCGGGACAGGGAACACCGGGGAGCTGTTTTTT. It translates to CASRSGTGNTGELFF.

The rearrangement links TRBV29-1 to TRBJ1-5; D is uncertain. The CDR3 length is 13 residues. CDR1 is SQVTM and CDR2 is ANQGSEA in the germline V gene. V gave up 7 bases and J gave up 3 bases, with 13 bases separating them. The CDR3 sequence is CSDTTQPNQPQHF. In DNA form, the CDR3 reads TGCAGCGATACAACACAGCCCAATCAGCCCCAGCATTTT.

The chain recombines TRBV5-1 with TRBJ2-1; weak D call: TRBD1 (6 bases). The germline V and J ends were trimmed by 4 bases and 3 bases, with 20 bases remaining between them. Germline assignment: CDR1 SGHRS and CDR2 YFSETQ. CDR3 length equals 17 residues. The CDR3 here is CASSVNPRGNGYNEQFF. The CDR3 nucleotides are TGCGCCAGCAGCGTCAACCCCAGGGGCAACGGCTACAATGAGCAGTTCTTC.

The chain couples TRBV7-9 to TRBJ2-7, with D possibly being TRBD1 (5 bases). Germline loops: CDR1 SEHNR, CDR2 FQNEAQ (reference sequence). The CDR3 runs 12 residues. Trimming took off 5 bases at V and 4 bases at J, with 9 bases between the two ends. CDR3 loop: CASSAPGYEQYF. The CDR3 DNA follows: TGTGCCAGCAGCGCCCCAGGGTACGAGCAGTACTTC.

The chain couples TRBV6-4 to TRBJ2-2, with 9 bases aligning to TRBD2. CDR1 MRHNA and CDR2 SNTAGT come from the germline V gene. The CDR3 spans 15 residues. Unmatched junction bases numbered 3, after V lost 4 bases and J lost 3 bases. CDR3 DNA sequence: TGTGCCAGCAGTGTCCTAGCGGGATACACCGGGGAGCTGTTTTTT. Translation: CASSVLAGYTGELFF.

V is TRBV28 and J is TRBJ2-2; possibly TRBD2 for D (6 bases). Germline loops: CDR1 MDHEN, CDR2 SYDVKM. CDR3 length: 16 amino acids. The germline V and J ends were trimmed by 6 bases and 4 bases, with 18 bases remaining between them. The CDR3 DNA reads TGTGCCAGCAGCGCCCCTGGGGAGCGGGCCACCGGGGAGCTGTTTTTT. Its translation is CASSAPGERATGELFF.

The chain joins TRBV9 to TRBJ2-1; 10 positions agree with TRBD2. CDR1 is SGDLS and CDR2 is YYNGEE in the germline V gene. After removal of 4 bases from V and 4 bases from J, the junction contained 5 bases not matched to a gene. The CDR3 runs to 15 residues. The CDR3 DNA follows: TGTGCCAGCAGCTCTCGACTAGCGGGTTACAATGAGCAGTTCTTC. Its protein is CASSSRLAGYNEQFF.

The rearrangement links TRBV7-9 to TRBJ2-3; 11 bases align to TRBD2. J lost 4 bases, V lost 3 bases, and 6 bases had no gene match. The CDR3 sequence is 16 residues long. Germline V gene data show CDR1 as SEHNR and CDR2 as FQNEAQ (reference sequence). Here the CDR3 reads CASSFGSGRAADTQYF. The DNA for the CDR3 is TGTGCCAGCAGCTTTGGTAGCGGGAGGGCTGCAGATACGCAGTATTTT.

The count of this clone is one. The chain is built from TRBV14 and TRBJ2-2; 9 bases are shared with TRBD2. Germline V lookup: CDR1 SGHDN, CDR2 FVKESK. This CDR3 comprises 14 residues. The junction had 3 bases not matched to a gene; V was cut back by 5 bases and J by 5 bases. CDR3 protein: CASSWTSVTGELFF. The CDR3 DNA reads as TGTGCCAGCAGCTGGACTAGCGTAACCGGGGAGCTGTTTTTT.

The chain uses TRBV9 and TRBJ2-5; TRBD2 agrees at 9 bases. The germline V gene encodes CDR1 SGDLS and CDR2 YYNGEE. CDR3 length equals 16 residues. V was pared by 0 bases and J by 5 bases, with 8 bases of the junction left unmatched. CDR3 nucleotide sequence: TGTGCCAGCAGCGTAGTGGCGGCGGGAGGGCTTGAGACCCAGTACTTC. Translation gives CASSVVAAGGLETQYF.

This rearrangement joins TRBV29-1 to TRBJ2-7; TRBD2 agrees at 11 bases. Germline V gene sequence: CDR1 SQVTM, CDR2 ANQGSEA. Losses at the gene ends were 7 bases for V and 0 bases for J; bases not matched to a gene: 5. The CDR3 is 14 amino acids. The CDR3 nucleotides read TGCAGCGCTGGGACTAGCGGTATCTCCTACGAGCAGTACTTC. As protein: CSAGTSGISYEQYF.

The V call is TRBV4-1, the J call TRBJ2-3, with D maybe TRBD2 (5 bases). Germline-derived CDR1 and CDR2 are MGHRA and YSYEKL. V was cut by 0 bases and J by 4 bases, with 11 bases left in between. The CDR3 has 15 amino acids. CDR3 bases: TGCGCCAGCAGCCAAGATCGGGAACGGGCAGATACGCAGTATTTT. It translates to CASSQDRERADTQYF.

V gene TRBV6-6 combines with J gene TRBJ1-2; a weak D match, TRBD1 (5 bases). This CDR3 contains 14 residues. Trimming stripped 5 bases from V and 10 bases from J, with 20 bases between. CDR1 MNHNY and CDR2 SVGAGI come from the germline V gene (reference sequence). CDR3 residues: CASSRTLGGVIYTF. The DNA for the CDR3 is TGTGCCAGCAGTCGTACTCTGGGGGGAGTGATCTACACCTTC.

The V call is TRBV7-3, the J call TRBJ2-2; the D is unclear. V dropped 2 bases and J dropped 6 bases, with 7 bases sitting between them. Germline assignment: CDR1 SGHTA and CDR2 FQGTGA. CDR3 length equals 13 residues. Here the CDR3 reads CASSLVSSGELFF. CDR3 coding DNA: TGTGCCAGCAGCTTAGTTAGTTCCGGGGAGCTGTTTTTT.

Worth noting for this clone: One end of the junction is discordant with germline, which a read error may explain. The gene calls are TRBV12-3 or TRBV12-4 and TRBJ1-2; D is uncertain. CDR3 length equals 11 residues. In nucleotides, the CDR3 is TGTGCCAGCAGTCCTGGGAGGCTCGCCAACTTC. Residues: CASSPGRLANF.

This chain uses TRBV27 with TRBJ1-6, with a possible D match to TRBD1 (5 bases). V dropped 8 bases and J dropped 8 bases, with 16 bases sitting between them. The CDR3 is 14 amino acids. Germline-derived CDR1 and CDR2 are MNHEY and SMNVEV (reference sequence). CDR3 sequence (DNA): TGTGCCAGCTCCCTTGGGGGGTTGCATTCACCCCTCCACTTT. Encoded protein: CASSLGGLHSPLHF.

The rearrangement uses TRBV28 and TRBJ2-3; D perhaps matches TRBD1 (6 bases). The CDR3 consists of 15 residues. V was pared by 5 bases and J by 3 bases, with 15 bases between. Germline CDR1 is MDHEN and CDR2 is SYDVKM. The CDR3 spells CASSTLGAMTDTQYF. In DNA form, the CDR3 reads TGTGCCAGCAGTACTTTGGGGGCAATGACAGATACGCAGTATTTT.

CDR3 sequence: CASSYSGGLYEQYF. The CDR3 DNA follows: TGTGCCAGCAGTTACTCGGGAGGGCTATACGAGCAGTACTTC. The J gene is TRBJ2-7, the V gene TRBV28; 8 bases align to TRBD2. V was clipped by 4 bases and J by 4 bases; unmatched bases: 6. Germline loops: CDR1 MDHEN, CDR2 SYDVKM. The CDR3 extends over 14 amino acids.

V is TRBV27 and J is TRBJ1-2; D not certain. The V gene lost 6 bases and the J gene lost 0 bases, with 8 bases spanning the gap. CDR1 is MNHEY and CDR2 is SMNVEV in the germline V gene (reference sequence). This CDR3 spans 13 amino acids. The CDR3 DNA sequence: TGTGCCAGCAGCCCAACAGCTAACTATGGCTACACCTTC. Translating gives CASSPTANYGYTF.